Sequencing of this T cell receptor beta chain was carried out in a study of cytomegalovirus exposure and HLA in healthy donors. Study conclusions and caveats: The majority of TCR sequences were rare, yet some public TCRs appeared in many donors. A highly shared variant cluster was judged a likely technical artifact. Researchers reportedly found TCR beta sequences accurately predicted most subjects' HLA-A and HLA-B alleles.

The CDR3 runs to 17 residues. CDR1 is SGHNT, CDR2 YYREEE, per germline (reference sequence). Germline trimming cut 4 bases from V and 3 bases from J; bases unmatched to any gene: 8. Whereas donors were nominally healthy upon sampling, unrecorded immune exposures were probable. The study ran its PCR with 60 Vbeta and 13 Jbeta primers. The method was immunoSEQ multiplex PCR; TCRdb's version includes in-frame clones alone and lacks a portion of them. Found here are about 200,000 clones, about four fifths of them singletons; the top ten hold 1.5% to 2%. A note on this clone: Its antigen remains unknown.

The sequencing sample was made of PBMCs. The clonotype comes from a woman between 18 and 29 years old in good health and CMV-seronegative. This chain uses TRBV5-4 with TRBJ2-3, with 13 bases fitting TRBD2. CDR3 coding DNA: TGTGCCAGCAGCACGTGGACTAGCGGGAGAGGGACAGATACGCAGTATTTT. Amino acids: CASSTWTSGRGTDTQYF.